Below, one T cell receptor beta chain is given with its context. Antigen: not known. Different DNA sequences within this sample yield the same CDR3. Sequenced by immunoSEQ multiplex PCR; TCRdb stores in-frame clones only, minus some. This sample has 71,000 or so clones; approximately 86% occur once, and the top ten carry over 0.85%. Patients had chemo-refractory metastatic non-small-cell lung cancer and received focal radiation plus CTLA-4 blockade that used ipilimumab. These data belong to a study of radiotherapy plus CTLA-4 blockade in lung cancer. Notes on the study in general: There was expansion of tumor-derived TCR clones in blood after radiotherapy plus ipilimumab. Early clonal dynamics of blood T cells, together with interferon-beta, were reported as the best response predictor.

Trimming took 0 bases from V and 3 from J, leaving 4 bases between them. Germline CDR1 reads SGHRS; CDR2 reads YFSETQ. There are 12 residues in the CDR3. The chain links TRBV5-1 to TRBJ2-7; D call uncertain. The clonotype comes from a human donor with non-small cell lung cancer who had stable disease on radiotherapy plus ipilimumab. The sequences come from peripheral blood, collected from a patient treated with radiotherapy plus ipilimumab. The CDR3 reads CASSLGVYEQYF. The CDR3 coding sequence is TGCGCCAGCAGCTTGGGAGTCTACGAGCAGTACTTC.